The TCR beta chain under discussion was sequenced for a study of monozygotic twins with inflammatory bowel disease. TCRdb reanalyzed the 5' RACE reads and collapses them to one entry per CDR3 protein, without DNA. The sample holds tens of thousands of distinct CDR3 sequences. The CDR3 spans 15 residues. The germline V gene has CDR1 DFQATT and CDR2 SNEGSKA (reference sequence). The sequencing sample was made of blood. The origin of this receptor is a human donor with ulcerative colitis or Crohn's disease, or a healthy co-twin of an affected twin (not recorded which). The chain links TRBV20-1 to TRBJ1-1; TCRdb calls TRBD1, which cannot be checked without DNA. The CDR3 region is CSASRGPGGNTEAFF.